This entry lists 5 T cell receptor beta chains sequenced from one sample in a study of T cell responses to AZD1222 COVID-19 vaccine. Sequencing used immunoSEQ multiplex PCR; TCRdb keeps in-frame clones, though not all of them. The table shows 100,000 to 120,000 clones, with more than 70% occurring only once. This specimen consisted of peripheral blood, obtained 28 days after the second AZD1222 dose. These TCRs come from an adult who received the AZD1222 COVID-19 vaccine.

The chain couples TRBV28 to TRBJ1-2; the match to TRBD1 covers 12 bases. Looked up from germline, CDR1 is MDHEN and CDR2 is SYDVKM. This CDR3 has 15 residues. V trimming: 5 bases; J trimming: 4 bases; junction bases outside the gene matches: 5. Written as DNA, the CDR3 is TGTGCCAGCAGTCCGGGACAGGGGGCCGGCTATGGCTACACCTTC. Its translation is CASSPGQGAGYGYTF.

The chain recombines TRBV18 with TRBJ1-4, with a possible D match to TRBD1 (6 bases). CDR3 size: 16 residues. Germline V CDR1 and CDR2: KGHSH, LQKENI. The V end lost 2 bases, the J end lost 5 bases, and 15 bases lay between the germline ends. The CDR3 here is CASSPFKGGSNEKLFF. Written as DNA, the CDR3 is TGTGCCAGCTCACCATTCAAAGGGGGTTCCAATGAAAAACTGTTTTTT. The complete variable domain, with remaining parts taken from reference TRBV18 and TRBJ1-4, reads NAGVMQNPRHLVRRRGQEARLRCSPMKGHSHVYWYRQLPEEGLKFMVYLQKENIIDESGMPKERFSAEFPKEGPSILRIQQVVRGDSAAYFCASSPFKGGSNEKLFFGSGTQLSVL.

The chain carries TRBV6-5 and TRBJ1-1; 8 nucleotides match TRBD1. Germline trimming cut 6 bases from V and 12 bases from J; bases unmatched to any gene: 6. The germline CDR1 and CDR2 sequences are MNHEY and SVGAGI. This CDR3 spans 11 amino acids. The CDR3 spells CASRSRQGSFF. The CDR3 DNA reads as TGTGCCAGCAGATCGCGACAGGGGTCTTTCTTT.

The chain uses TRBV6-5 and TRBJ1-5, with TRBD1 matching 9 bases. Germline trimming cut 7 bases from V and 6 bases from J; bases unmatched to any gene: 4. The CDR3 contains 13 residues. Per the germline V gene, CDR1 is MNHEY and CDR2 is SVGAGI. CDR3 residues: CASKTGGSQPQHF. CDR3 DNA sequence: TGTGCCAGCAAGACAGGGGGTAGTCAGCCCCAGCATTTT.

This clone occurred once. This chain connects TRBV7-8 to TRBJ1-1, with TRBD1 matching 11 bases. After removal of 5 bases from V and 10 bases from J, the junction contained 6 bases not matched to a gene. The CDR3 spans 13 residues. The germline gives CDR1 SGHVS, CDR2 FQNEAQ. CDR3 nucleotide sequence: TGTGCCAGCAGCCCTCGGACAGGGGGCACAGCTTTCTTT. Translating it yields CASSPRTGGTAFF. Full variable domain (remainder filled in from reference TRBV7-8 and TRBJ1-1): GAGVSQSPRYKVAKRGQDVALRCDPISGHVSLFWYQQALGQGPEFLTYFQNEAQLDKSGLPSDRFFAERPEGSVSTLKIQRTQQEDSAVYLCASSPRTGGTAFFGQGTRLTVV.